This TCR beta chain appears in the sequencing data of a study of T cells in narcolepsy. Overall study: Healthy controls were enrolled alongside patients with narcolepsy type 1 or type 2. Broader study findings: Blood of same and different patients, but not healthy controls, reportedly held recurring autoreactive clonotypes. HCRT-specific and TRIB2-specific autoreactive clonotypes appeared among same-patient CSF and blood CD4+ clonotypes.

V trimming: 4 bases; J trimming: 6 bases; junction bases outside the gene matches: 2. Germline CDR1 is SGHTA and CDR2 is FQGNSA. CDR3 size: 13 residues. The table came from immunoSEQ multiplex PCR; TCRdb's copy has only in-frame clones and leaves some out. The profile shows approximately 32,000 clones, about 85% of them singletons. With respect to this clone: Its antigen is currently unknown.

The TCR sequence derives from a human donor with narcolepsy. The rearrangement links TRBV7-2 to TRBJ2-2, with TRBD1 matching 7 bases. The sample comprised CD45RA- memory CD4+ T cells from PBMCs. CDR3 in amino acids: CASSSGQPGELFF. The CDR3 DNA reads as TGTGCCAGCAGCTCGGGACAGCCCGGGGAGCTGTTTTTT.